In this sample, the clone carrying this T cell receptor (beta chain) turned up a few times. V lost 3 bases and J 3 bases, leaving 7 bases between the germline ends. The germline CDR1 and CDR2 sequences are SEHNR and FQNEAQ (reference sequence). CDR3 length: 13 residues. The record originates from a study of T-cell memory formation after mild COVID-19. TCRdb ran MiXCR on the 5' RACE reads and lists one entry per CDR3 protein. The sample holds under 450,000 distinct CDR3 sequences; 20% are singletons and the top ten take under 25%. This TCR was recovered from a man between 18 and 29 years old who had mild COVID-19 (a few samples of this study predate the infection). Cell type and time point are not known. Sequencing input: PBMCs or a T cell subset sorted from them (not recorded which). The J gene is TRBJ2-3, the V gene TRBV7-9; D ambiguous. The DNA of the CDR3 is TGTGCCAGCAGCTTGCAGGAGACAGATACGCAGTATTTT. This codes for CASSLQETDTQYF.